This T cell receptor beta chain was obtained from a study of cytomegalovirus exposure and HLA in healthy donors. V lost 6 bases and J lost 1; bases outside the gene matches: 11. The CDR3 loop spans 16 amino acids. CDR1 and CDR2 from the germline V gene are MNHNY and SVGAGI (reference sequence). This clone was detected only a few times. It was with 60 Vbeta and 13 Jbeta primers that the PCR ran. The data were produced by immunoSEQ multiplex PCR, yet TCRdb's version contains in-frame clones alone and is incomplete. The profile shows around 67,000 clones, 68% of them singletons. The chain has TRBV6-6 and TRBJ1-1; 7 bases line up with TRBD1. The sample consisted of PBMCs. This receptor was obtained from a woman aged 25 to 39 in good health and CMV-seronegative. The CDR3 sequence: CASRPTNTGANTEAFF. CDR3 DNA: TGTGCCAGCAGGCCCACTAACACAGGGGCGAACACTGAAGCTTTCTTT.